The 26 T cell receptor beta chains below come from one sample, sequenced in a study of cytomegalovirus exposure and HLA in healthy donors. Primers: 60 Vbeta forward and 13 Jbeta reverse. The repertoire was sequenced with immunoSEQ multiplex PCR; TCRdb's copy has only in-frame clones and lacks some. In the table there are roughly 130,000 clones, roughly 80% of which are singletons. Input material: PBMCs. All receptors derive from a woman between 40 and 50 years old in good health and CMV-seropositive.

The V call is TRBV11-2, the J call TRBJ2-5; 9 bases are a match to TRBD2. The V and J ends lost 1 base and 2 bases, in that order; junction bases with no gene match: 5. Germline-derived CDR1 and CDR2 are SGHAT and FQNNGV. The CDR3 consists of 16 residues. The CDR3 DNA is TGTGCCAGCAGCTTAGGGGCGGGGGGGCGACAAGAGACCCAGTACTTC. It translates to CASSLGAGGRQETQYF.

The chain joins TRBV30 to TRBJ2-2, with 7 bases fitting TRBD1. From germline, CDR1 is GTSNPN and CDR2 SVGIG (reference sequence). The CDR3 extends over 14 amino acids. Losses at the gene ends were 2 bases for V and 5 bases for J; bases not matched to a gene: 5. The CDR3 protein is CAWSKGARTGELFF. In DNA, the CDR3 is TGTGCCTGGAGTAAGGGGGCAAGGACCGGGGAGCTGTTTTTT.

As concerns this clone: Other DNA sequences in this specimen translate into the identical CDR3. The chain is built from TRBV7-2 and TRBJ2-3, with 8 bases aligning to TRBD2. Unmatched junction bases numbered 11, after V lost 5 bases and J lost 1 base. Germline V gene sequence: CDR1 SGHTA, CDR2 FQGNSA. The CDR3 length is 17 residues. The CDR3 loop is CASSPGMSGSRTDTQYF. Written as DNA, the CDR3 is TGTGCCAGCAGCCCCGGGATGAGCGGGAGCCGCACAGATACGCAGTATTTT.

The chain is built from TRBV9 and TRBJ2-5, with D hard to call. This CDR3 contains 14 residues. Trimming pared 0 bases from V and 4 bases from J, leaving 10 bases between. Germline values: CDR1 SGDLS, CDR2 YYNGEE. CDR3 residues: CASSVGAAGETQYF. The CDR3 DNA is TGTGCCAGCAGCGTAGGGGCAGCCGGAGAGACCCAGTACTTC. Based on the CDR3 plus reference TRBV9 and TRBJ2-5, the full variable domain is DSGVTQTPKHLITATGQRVTLRCSPRSGDLSVYWYQQSLDQGLQFLIQYYNGEERAKGNILERFSAQQFPDLHSELNLSSLELGDSALYFCASSVGAAGETQYFGPGTRLLVL.

The V call is TRBV5-1, the J call TRBJ2-1, with D unresolved. The V and J ends lost 4 bases and 10 bases respectively, with 18 bases between them. CDR3 length equals 14 residues. Germline CDR1 is SGHRS and CDR2 is YFSETQ. Here the CDR3 reads CASSLAVGPGEQFF. CDR3 nucleotides: TGCGCCAGCAGCCTGGCGGTGGGTCCCGGGGAGCAGTTCTTC.

The rearrangement links TRBV4-3 to TRBJ1-1, with D possibly matching TRBD1 (6 bases). Germline CDR1 is LGHNA and CDR2 is YSLEER. This CDR3 is 16 amino acids long. The V end lost 0 bases, the J end lost 2 bases, and 13 bases lay between the germline ends. The CDR3 sequence is CASSQDTGHRNTEAFF. In DNA, the CDR3 is TGCGCCAGCAGCCAAGACACGGGACACAGAAACACTGAAGCTTTCTTT.

V is TRBV7-2 and J is TRBJ2-3; 8 nucleotides match TRBD2. Germline V lookup: CDR1 SGHTA, CDR2 FQGNSA. Trimming took 5 bases from V and 1 from J; bases not matched to a gene: 5. This CDR3 is 15 amino acids long. In DNA form, the CDR3 reads TGTGCCAGCAGCACGGGGGGGACCCGCACAGATACGCAGTATTTT. Protein sequence: CASSTGGTRTDTQYF.

This clone occurred a few times. This rearrangement joins TRBV30 to TRBJ1-2, with 8 positions matching TRBD1. From germline, CDR1 is GTSNPN and CDR2 SVGIG (reference sequence). Unmatched junction bases numbered 7, after V lost 2 bases and J lost 8 bases. This CDR3 is 13 amino acids long. CDR3: CAWSRARGQGYTF. In nucleotides, the CDR3 is TGTGCCTGGAGTAGAGCCAGGGGGCAGGGCTACACCTTC.

This clone was picked up a small number of times. The rearrangement joins TRBV28 to TRBJ2-5; TRBD2 agrees at 9 bases. With 8 bases clipped from V and 5 bases from J, the junction kept 18 bases outside the gene matches. The CDR3 covers 17 residues. Germline V gene lookup returns CDR1 MDHEN and CDR2 SYDVKM. This chain's CDR3 is CASRSDALGTSFETQYF. The CDR3 DNA sequence: TGTGCCAGCCGATCTGACGCCCTCGGGACTAGCTTTGAGACCCAGTACTTC. The whole variable domain, remainder taken from reference TRBV28 and TRBJ2-5, is DVKVTQSSRYLVKRTGEKVFLECVQDMDHENMFWYRQDPGLGLRLIYFSYDVKMKEKGDIPEGYSVSREKKERFSLILESASTNQTSMYLCASRSDALGTSFETQYFGPGTRLLVL.

This clone turned up a few times. This sequence joins TRBV4-1 and TRBJ1-2; 8 bases are shared with TRBD1. The CDR3 has 14 residues. Germline lookup yields CDR1 MGHRA and CDR2 YSYEKL. The V segment lost 6 bases and the J segment 2 bases; nucleotides outside the gene matches: 5. CDR3 residues: CASSPTGGNYGYTF. The CDR3 bases are TGCGCCAGCAGTCCTACAGGGGGAAACTATGGCTACACCTTC.

V and J are TRBV7-9 and TRBJ2-6; D call uncertain. This CDR3 comprises 15 residues. Germline CDR1 is SEHNR and CDR2 is FQNEAQ (reference sequence). V was cut by 1 base and J by 2 bases, with 6 bases left in between. CDR3 nucleotide sequence: TGTGCCAGCAGCTTAGGGCAGACTGGGGCCAACGTCCTGACTTTC. Its protein is CASSLGQTGANVLTF.

The gene calls are TRBV30 and TRBJ1-5; 7 positions agree with TRBD1. The J segment lost 3 bases and the V segment lost 3 bases, leaving 2 bases of the junction unmatched. This CDR3 is 13 amino acids long. Germline CDR1 and CDR2: GTSNPN and SVGIG (reference sequence). CDR3 region: CAWSRGTNQPQHF. CDR3 coding DNA: TGTGCCTGGAGCAGGGGGACCAATCAGCCCCAGCATTTT.

The rearrangement joins TRBV7-8 to TRBJ2-7; 7 nucleotides line up with TRBD2. V was clipped by 3 bases and J by 3 bases; unmatched bases: 26. The CDR3 runs 21 residues. Germline V gives CDR1 SGHVS, CDR2 FQNEAQ. CDR3 in DNA: TGTGCCAGCAGCTTTCGTAGCCTGTCAAGCGGGAAGCCTCCGGGTAGCTACGAGCAGTACTTC. Protein product: CASSFRSLSSGKPPGSYEQYF.

This clone was recorded once. The chain combines TRBV9 with TRBJ2-7; TRBD2 is a possible D gene (6 bases). Germline CDR1 reads SGDLS; CDR2 reads YYNGEE. Trimming took off 0 bases at V and 9 bases at J, with 7 bases between the two ends. The CDR3 has 11 residues. CDR3 sequence reads: CASSVGGLQYF. DNA of the CDR3: TGTGCCAGCAGCGTAGGGGGACTGCAGTACTTC.

This chain connects TRBV27 to TRBJ1-1; TRBD1 is a possible D gene (5 bases). Germline CDR1 is MNHEY and CDR2 is SMNVEV (reference sequence). The CDR3 totals 14 residues. V was clipped by 3 bases and J by 3 bases, with 11 bases between them. The CDR3 loop reads CASSFRGEHTEAFF. The CDR3 DNA reads TGTGCCAGCAGTTTCCGGGGGGAACACACTGAAGCTTTCTTT.

The V call is TRBV11-2, the J call TRBJ2-1; 8 bases are shared with TRBD1. J gave up 16 bases and V 3 bases, and 5 bases lay outside the gene matches. CDR1 SGHAT and CDR2 FQNNGV come from the germline V gene. This CDR3 spans 11 amino acids. The CDR3 coding sequence is TGTGCCAGCAGCTTGATACAGGGGGACTTCTTC. Its protein product is CASSLIQGDFF.

This clone appeared a single time. This sequence joins TRBV20-1 and TRBJ2-1; D unresolved. From germline, CDR1 is DFQATT and CDR2 SNEGSKA (reference sequence). V was cut by 2 bases and J by 10 bases, with 9 bases left in between. The CDR3 is made up of 11 amino acids. The CDR3 loop reads CSARYSPEQFF. CDR3 in DNA: TGCAGTGCTAGATACAGCCCCGAGCAGTTCTTC.

The chain employs TRBV5-1 and TRBJ1-1, with 8 positions matching TRBD1. This CDR3 spans 15 amino acids. V was pared by 0 bases and J by 1 base, with 2 bases of the junction left unmatched. Germline V gene data show CDR1 as SGHRS and CDR2 as YFSETQ. This CDR3 reads CASSLGGTGNTEAFF. CDR3 DNA: TGCGCCAGCAGCTTGGGGGGGACAGGGAACACTGAAGCTTTCTTT.

This rearrangement joins TRBV7-2 to TRBJ2-5, with 7 bases aligning to TRBD2. This CDR3 is 14 amino acids long. Germline V gene data show CDR1 as SGHTA and CDR2 as FQGNSA. The V segment lost 5 bases and the J segment 4 bases; nucleotides outside the gene matches: 7. The CDR3 region is CASSAPPGGETQYF. DNA of the CDR3: TGTGCCAGCAGCGCACCCCCGGGGGGAGAGACCCAGTACTTC.

The CDR3: CASSQVALAGAAGELFF. Here the CDR3 DNA reads TGTGCCAGCAGCCAAGTCGCTCTAGCGGGAGCGGCCGGGGAGCTGTTTTTT. This chain links TRBV4-2 with TRBJ2-2, with 10 nucleotides matching TRBD2. Germline V gives CDR1 LGHNA, CDR2 YNFKEQ. The CDR3 has 17 amino acids. Losses at the gene ends were 1 base for V and 6 bases for J; bases not matched to a gene: 8.

This chain joins TRBV18 and TRBJ2-5; D is uncertain. CDR3 size: 14 residues. Germline V gene sequence: CDR1 KGHSH, CDR2 LQKENI. Trimming left V 2 bases short and J 4 bases short, with 11 bases between. The CDR3 DNA reads as TGTGCCAGCTCACCAAACACCGGGTTAGAGACCCAGTACTTC. Translated, it gives CASSPNTGLETQYF.

The chain joins TRBV7-2 to TRBJ1-4; 7 nucleotides agree with TRBD1. V lost 5 bases, J lost 3 bases, and 3 bases stayed unmatched. There are 14 residues in the CDR3. CDR1 and CDR2 (germline): SGHTA, FQGNSA. CDR3 DNA sequence: TGTGCCAGCAGCGACAGGGTTGCTAATGAAAAACTGTTTTTT. It translates to CASSDRVANEKLFF.

The genes are TRBV7-2 and TRBJ2-5, with 10 bases lining up with TRBD1. The J call may be faulty, since TRBJ2-7 better matches the DNA end. The CDR3 has 14 amino acids. Germline V gives CDR1 SGHTA, CDR2 FQGNSA. This chain's CDR3 is CASSTRDRGGEQYF. CDR3 bases: TGTGCCAGCAGCACACGGGACAGGGGAGGCGAGCAGTACTTC.

The genes are TRBV27 and TRBJ1-3, with TRBD1 identical over 9 bases. V was clipped by 8 bases and J by 0 bases; unmatched bases: 5. The CDR3 has 15 residues. Per germline, CDR1 MNHEY and CDR2 SMNVEV (reference sequence). CDR3 in DNA: TGTGCCAGCCGTCCGGGACAGGGCTCTGGAAACACCATATATTTT. It codes for CASRPGQGSGNTIYF.

The V call is TRBV4-3, the J call TRBJ2-7; TRBD1 is a possible D gene (5 bases). CDR3 length: 14 residues. Germline CDR1 reads LGHNA; CDR2 reads YSLEER. Trimming removed 6 bases at V and 0 bases at J, with 12 bases between. CDR3 nucleotides: TGCGCCAGCAGTCAAACAGGTCTCTCCTACGAGCAGTACTTC. This encodes CASSQTGLSYEQYF.

CDR3: CASGTRATGGPYNEQFF. Here the CDR3 DNA reads TGTGCCAGCGGGACCAGGGCTACGGGAGGGCCCTACAATGAGCAGTTCTTC. This chain uses TRBV11-2 with TRBJ2-1, with 8 bases matching TRBD2. V trimming: 8 bases; J trimming: 2 bases; junction bases outside the gene matches: 14. Germline lookup yields CDR1 SGHAT and CDR2 FQNNGV. The length of the CDR3 is 17 residues.